The source of this T cell receptor beta chain is a study of CD4 T cell repertoires in COVID-19. This table comes from immunoSEQ multiplex PCR, and its TCRdb copy is limited to in-frame clones, with some not included. The data contain 65,000 to 95,000 clones, about 83% of them singletons. General observations from the study: Sharing of several most expanded SARS-CoV-2-reactive clonotypes across memory subsets suggested intraclonal diversification.

Per the germline V gene, CDR1 is SNHLY and CDR2 is FYNNEI. V lost 3 bases and J lost 10, with 9 bases in between. The CDR3 totals 11 residues. The memory T cells were sequenced right after ex vivo isolation, without culture. Points on this clone: Antigen unknown.

The sample in question was CD4+ T cells from peripheral blood, obtained after recovery from COVID-19. This clonotype was sampled from a human donor who had COVID-19. The chain uses TRBV2 and TRBJ1-1; the D is unclear. The CDR3 DNA follows: TGTGCCAGCAGTGACATGGTGACAGCTTTCTTT. Translating it yields CASSDMVTAFF.